This T cell receptor beta chain was sequenced in a study of cytomegalovirus exposure and HLA in healthy donors. Points from the study as a whole: The authors judged a highly shared variant cluster likely a sequencing artifact.

Trimming cost V 4 bases and J 0 bases, with 3 bases left between them. CDR1 SGHRS and CDR2 YFSETQ come from the germline V gene. The CDR3 contains 12 residues. Of note for this clone: Antigen unknown.

It was with 60 Vbeta and 13 Jbeta primers that the PCR ran. Produced via immunoSEQ multiplex PCR; TCRdb's table is partial and in-frame only. The repertoire holds 85,000 to 110,000 clones, with around three quarters as singletons. Sequencing was carried out using PBMCs. This TCR was recovered from a man aged 45 to 65 in good health and CMV-seropositive. The chain has TRBV5-1 and TRBJ2-3, with unresolved D. In DNA, the CDR3 is TGCGCCAGCAGCCCAAGCACAGATACGCAGTATTTT. Translated, it gives CASSPSTDTQYF.